This is a list of T cell receptor beta chains from one sample in a study of blood T cell repertoires in COVID-19. Some clones are missing from TCRdb's copy, which holds only in-frame ones; the method was immunoSEQ multiplex PCR. The data contain about 180,000 clones, roughly 88% of them singletons. Sequencing was done on a sample of peripheral blood. These TCRs come from an elderly woman with acute or convalescent COVID-19. The CDR3 runs from the conserved cysteine through the conserved F or W. The order of the fields is D gene, J gene, clone size, V gene, CDR3 protein, CDR3 DNA. A D gene is named only where the DNA matches it firmly. Some rows mark clone size as missing; the rest say once, few, many or name a class of expanded clone.

d_call: TRBD2
j_call: TRBJ2-1
clone_size: few
v_call: TRBV14
cdr3_aa: CASSQQRGGTYNEQFF
cdr3_nt: TGTGCCAGCAGCCAACAGCGGGGGGGCACCTACAATGAGCAGTTCTTC

d_call: .
j_call: TRBJ2-7
clone_size: .
v_call: TRBV9
cdr3_aa: CASSVGPLSSYEQYF
cdr3_nt: TGTGCCAGCAGCGTAGGTCCGCTGAGCTCCTACGAGCAGTACTTC

d_call: TRBD1
j_call: TRBJ2-5
clone_size: .
v_call: TRBV7-2
cdr3_aa: CASSFRDRGRETQYF
cdr3_nt: TGTGCCAGCAGCTTCCGGGACAGGGGAAGAGAGACCCAGTACTTC

d_call: TRBD1
j_call: TRBJ1-5
clone_size: .
v_call: TRBV2
cdr3_aa: CASSEEMTGGGQPQHF
cdr3_nt: TGTGCCAGCAGTGAAGAAATGACAGGGGGGGGTCAGCCCCAGCATTTT

d_call: .
j_call: TRBJ2-6
clone_size: .
v_call: TRBV7-9
cdr3_aa: CASSLAAVGANVLTF
cdr3_nt: TGTGCCAGCAGCTTAGCGGCAGTTGGGGCCAACGTCCTGACTTTC

d_call: .
j_call: TRBJ1-1
clone_size: .
v_call: TRBV29-1
cdr3_aa: CSVYDRSLNTEAFF
cdr3_nt: TGCAGCGTCTACGACAGAAGTTTGAACACTGAAGCTTTCTTT

d_call: TRBD2
j_call: TRBJ2-1
clone_size: .
v_call: TRBV10-3
cdr3_aa: CAISEPPGLAGGNEQFF
cdr3_nt: TGTGCCATCAGTGAGCCACCGGGACTAGCGGGAGGCAATGAGCAGTTCTTC

d_call: TRBD1
j_call: TRBJ1-2
clone_size: .
v_call: TRBV29-1
cdr3_aa: CSVETGYGYTF
cdr3_nt: TGCAGCGTCGAGACAGGGTATGGCTACACCTTC

d_call: TRBD1
j_call: TRBJ1-4
clone_size: few
v_call: TRBV7-2
cdr3_aa: CASSPAGTGYEKLFF
cdr3_nt: TGTGCCAGCAGCCCCGCCGGGACAGGGTACGAAAAACTGTTTTTT

d_call: TRBD2
j_call: TRBJ2-3
clone_size: .
v_call: TRBV4-1
cdr3_aa: CASSQVTSGISDTQYF
cdr3_nt: TGCGCCAGCAGCCAAGTAACTAGCGGGATCTCAGATACGCAGTATTTT

d_call: TRBD1
j_call: TRBJ1-1
clone_size: .
v_call: TRBV29-1
cdr3_aa: CSAQGAENTEAFF
cdr3_nt: TGCAGCGCACAGGGGGCCGAGAACACTGAAGCTTTCTTT

d_call: TRBD1
j_call: TRBJ1-1
clone_size: .
v_call: TRBV19
cdr3_aa: CATRTGPPGTEAFF
cdr3_nt: TGTGCCACTAGGACAGGACCTCCGGGCACTGAAGCTTTCTTT

d_call: .
j_call: TRBJ1-6
clone_size: .
v_call: TRBV10-3
cdr3_aa: CAISENPADSPLHF
cdr3_nt: TGTGCCATCAGTGAAAACCCGGCGGATTCACCCCTCCACTTT

d_call: .
j_call: TRBJ1-4
clone_size: .
v_call: TRBV15
cdr3_aa: CATSRDSNSFNEKLFF
cdr3_nt: TGTGCCACCAGCAGAGATTCGAACAGCTTTAATGAAAAACTGTTTTTT